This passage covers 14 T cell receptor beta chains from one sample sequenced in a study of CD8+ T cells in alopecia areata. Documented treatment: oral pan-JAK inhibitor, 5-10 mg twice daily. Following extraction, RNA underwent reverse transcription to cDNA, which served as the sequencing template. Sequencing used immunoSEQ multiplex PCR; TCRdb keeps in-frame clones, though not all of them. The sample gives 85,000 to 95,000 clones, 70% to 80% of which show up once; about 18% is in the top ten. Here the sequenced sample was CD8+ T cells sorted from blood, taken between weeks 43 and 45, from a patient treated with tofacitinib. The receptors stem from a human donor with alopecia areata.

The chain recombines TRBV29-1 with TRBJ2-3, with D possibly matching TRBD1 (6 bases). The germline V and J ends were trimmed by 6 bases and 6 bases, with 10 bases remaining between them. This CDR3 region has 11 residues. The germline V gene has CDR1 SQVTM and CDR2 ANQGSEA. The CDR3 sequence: CSVDQGDTQYF. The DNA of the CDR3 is TGCAGCGTGGACCAGGGGGATACGCAGTATTTT.

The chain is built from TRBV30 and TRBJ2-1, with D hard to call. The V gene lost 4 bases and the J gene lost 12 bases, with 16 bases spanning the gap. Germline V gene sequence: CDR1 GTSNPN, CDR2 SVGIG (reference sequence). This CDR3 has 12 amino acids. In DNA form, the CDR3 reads TGTGCCTGGACTTCCCAGAACGACGTGCAGTTCTTC. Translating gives CAWTSQNDVQFF.

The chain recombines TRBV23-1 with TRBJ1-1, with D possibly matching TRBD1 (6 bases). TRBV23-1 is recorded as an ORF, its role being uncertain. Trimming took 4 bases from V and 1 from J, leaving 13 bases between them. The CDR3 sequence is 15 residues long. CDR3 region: CASSPPQGPNTEAFF. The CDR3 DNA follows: TGCGCCAGCAGTCCTCCCCAGGGGCCGAACACTGAAGCTTTCTTT.

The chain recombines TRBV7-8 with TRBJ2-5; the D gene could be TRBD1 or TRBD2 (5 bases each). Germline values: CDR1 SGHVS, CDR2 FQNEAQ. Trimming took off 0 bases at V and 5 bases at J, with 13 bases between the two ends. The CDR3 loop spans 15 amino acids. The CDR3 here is CASSLAAQEGETQYF. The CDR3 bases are TGTGCCAGCAGCTTAGCGGCTCAAGAGGGGGAGACCCAGTACTTC.

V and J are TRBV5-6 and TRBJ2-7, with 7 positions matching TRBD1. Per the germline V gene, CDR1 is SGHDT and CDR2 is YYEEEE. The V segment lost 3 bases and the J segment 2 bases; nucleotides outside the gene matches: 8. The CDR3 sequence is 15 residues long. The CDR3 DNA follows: TGTGCCAGCAGCTCCGTTCGACAGGGACCCTACGAGCAGTACTTC. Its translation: CASSSVRQGPYEQYF. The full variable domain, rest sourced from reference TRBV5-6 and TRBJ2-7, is DAGVTQSPTHLIKTRGQQVTLRCSPKSGHDTVSWYQQALGQGPQFIFQYYEEEERQRGNFPDRFSGHQFPNYSSELNVNALLLGDSALYLCASSSVRQGPYEQYFGPGTRLTVT.

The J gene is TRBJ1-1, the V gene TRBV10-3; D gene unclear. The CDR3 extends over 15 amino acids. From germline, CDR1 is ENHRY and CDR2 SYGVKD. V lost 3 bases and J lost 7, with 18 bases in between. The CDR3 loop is CAISEREGGIYEAFF. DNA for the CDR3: TGTGCCATCAGTGAAAGGGAAGGAGGAATTTATGAAGCTTTCTTT.

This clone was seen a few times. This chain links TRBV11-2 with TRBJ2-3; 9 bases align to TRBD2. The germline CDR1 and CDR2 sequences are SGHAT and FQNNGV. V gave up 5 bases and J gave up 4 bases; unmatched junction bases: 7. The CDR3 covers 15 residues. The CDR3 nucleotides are TGTGCCAGCAGCGACTTAGCGGGGGAATCAGATACGCAGTATTTT. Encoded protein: CASSDLAGESDTQYF.

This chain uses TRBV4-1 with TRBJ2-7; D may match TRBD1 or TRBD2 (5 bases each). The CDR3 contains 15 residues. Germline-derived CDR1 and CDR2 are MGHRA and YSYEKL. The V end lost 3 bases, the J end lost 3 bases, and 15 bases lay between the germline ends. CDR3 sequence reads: CASSQTGTESYEQYF. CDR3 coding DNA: TGCGCCAGCAGCCAGACCGGGACCGAGAGCTACGAGCAGTACTTC.

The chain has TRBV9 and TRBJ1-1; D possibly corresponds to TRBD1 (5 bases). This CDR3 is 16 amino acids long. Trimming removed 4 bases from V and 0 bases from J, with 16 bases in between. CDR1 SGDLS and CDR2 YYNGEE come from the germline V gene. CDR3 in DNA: TGTGCCAGCAGCCCCTGGGACTCCTCTATGAACACTGAAGCTTTCTTT. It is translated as CASSPWDSSMNTEAFF.

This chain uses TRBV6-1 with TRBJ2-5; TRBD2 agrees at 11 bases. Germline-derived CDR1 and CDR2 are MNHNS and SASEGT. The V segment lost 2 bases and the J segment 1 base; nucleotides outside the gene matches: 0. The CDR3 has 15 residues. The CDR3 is CASSETSGGQETQYF. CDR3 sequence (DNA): TGTGCCAGCAGTGAAACTAGCGGGGGCCAAGAGACCCAGTACTTC.

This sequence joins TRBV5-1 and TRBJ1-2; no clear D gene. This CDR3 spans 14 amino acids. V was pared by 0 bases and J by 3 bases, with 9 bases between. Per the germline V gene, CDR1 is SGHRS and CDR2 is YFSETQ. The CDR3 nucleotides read TGCGCCAGCAGCTTGGCGTCGGAAGACTATGGCTACACCTTC. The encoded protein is CASSLASEDYGYTF.

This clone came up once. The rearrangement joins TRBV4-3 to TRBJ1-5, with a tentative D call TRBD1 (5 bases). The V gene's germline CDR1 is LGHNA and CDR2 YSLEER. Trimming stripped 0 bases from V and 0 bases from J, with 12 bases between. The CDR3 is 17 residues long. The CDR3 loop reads CASSQDLYGGSNQPQHF. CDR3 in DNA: TGCGCCAGCAGCCAAGATCTTTACGGGGGTAGCAATCAGCCCCAGCATTTT.

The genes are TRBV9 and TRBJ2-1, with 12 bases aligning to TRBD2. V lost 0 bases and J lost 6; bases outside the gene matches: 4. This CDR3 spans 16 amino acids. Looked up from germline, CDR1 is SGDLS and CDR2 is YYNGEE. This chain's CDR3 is CASSVAPSGGANEQFF. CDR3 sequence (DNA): TGTGCCAGCAGCGTAGCCCCTAGCGGGGGGGCCAATGAGCAGTTCTTC.

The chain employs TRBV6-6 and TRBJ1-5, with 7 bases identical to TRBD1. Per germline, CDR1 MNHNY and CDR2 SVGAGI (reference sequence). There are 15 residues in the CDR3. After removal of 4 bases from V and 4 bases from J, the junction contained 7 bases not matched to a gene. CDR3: CASSSDRDRNQPQHF. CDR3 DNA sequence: TGTGCCAGCAGTTCAGACCGGGACAGAAATCAGCCCCAGCATTTT.